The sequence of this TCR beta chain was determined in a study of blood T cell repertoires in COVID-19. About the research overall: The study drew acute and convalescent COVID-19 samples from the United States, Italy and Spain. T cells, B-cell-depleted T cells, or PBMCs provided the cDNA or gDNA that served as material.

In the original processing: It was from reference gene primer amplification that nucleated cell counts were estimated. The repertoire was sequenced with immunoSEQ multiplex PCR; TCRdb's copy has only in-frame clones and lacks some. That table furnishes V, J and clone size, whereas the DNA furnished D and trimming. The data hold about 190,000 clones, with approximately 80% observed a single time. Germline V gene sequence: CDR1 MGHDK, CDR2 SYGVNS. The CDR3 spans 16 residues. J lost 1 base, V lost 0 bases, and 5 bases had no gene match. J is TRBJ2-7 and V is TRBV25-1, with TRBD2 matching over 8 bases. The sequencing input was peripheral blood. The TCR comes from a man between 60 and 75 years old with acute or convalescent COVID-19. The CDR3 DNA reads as TGTGCCAGCAGTGAATATGGCGGGAGGTCGTCCTACGAGCAGTACTTC. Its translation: CASSEYGGRSSYEQYF.